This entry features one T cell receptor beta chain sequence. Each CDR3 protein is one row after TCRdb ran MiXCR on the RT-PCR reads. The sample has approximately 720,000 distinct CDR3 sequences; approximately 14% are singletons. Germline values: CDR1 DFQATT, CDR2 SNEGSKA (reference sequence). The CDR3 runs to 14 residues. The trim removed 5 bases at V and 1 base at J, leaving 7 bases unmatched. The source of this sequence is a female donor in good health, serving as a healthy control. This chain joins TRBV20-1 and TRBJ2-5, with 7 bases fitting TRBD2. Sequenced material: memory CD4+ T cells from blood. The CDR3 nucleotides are TGCAGTGCTGGTAGCGGGTCCTTCCAAGAGACCCAGTACTTC. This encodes CSAGSGSFQETQYF.